This is a list of T cell receptor beta chains from one sample in a study of cytomegalovirus exposure and HLA in healthy donors. TCRdb keeps only in-frame clones here, not all; method: immunoSEQ multiplex PCR. The data contain around 130,000 clones, approximately 78% of them singletons. Sequences were obtained from PBMCs. These receptors came from a middle-aged man in good health and CMV-seronegative. The CDR3 runs from the conserved cysteine through the conserved F or W. A D gene is named only where the DNA matches it firmly. Size is stated for part of the rows, as once, few or many counts, or as a class when the clone is expanded.

clone size: -; J gene: TRBJ2-2; D gene: TRBD1; V gene: TRBV18; CDR3 protein: CASSQGVGTGELFF; CDR3 DNA: TGTGCCAGCTCGCAGGGGGTCGGCACCGGGGAGCTGTTTTTT
clone size: -; J gene: TRBJ2-7; D gene: TRBD1; V gene: TRBV4-2; CDR3 protein: CASSQDGRTGSYEQYF; CDR3 DNA: TGTGCCAGCAGCCAAGATGGGAGGACAGGGTCCTACGAGCAGTACTTC
clone size: -; J gene: TRBJ1-1; D gene: TRBD1; V gene: TRBV11-3; CDR3 protein: CASSTGTGAHLGTEAFF; CDR3 DNA: TGTGCCAGCAGCACTGGGACAGGGGCCCACTTGGGCACTGAAGCTTTCTTT
clone size: -; J gene: TRBJ2-7; D gene: -; V gene: TRBV19; CDR3 protein: CASSIDGAGPYEQYF; CDR3 DNA: TGTGCCAGTAGTATAGATGGGGCAGGACCTTACGAGCAGTACTTC
clone size: -; J gene: TRBJ2-7; D gene: TRBD2; V gene: TRBV10-2; CDR3 protein: CASRHDGASGGLEQYF; CDR3 DNA: TGCGCCAGCAGACACGACGGAGCTAGCGGGGGGCTCGAGCAGTACTTC
clone size: -; J gene: TRBJ2-7; D gene: TRBD1; V gene: TRBV5-1; CDR3 protein: CASSFDGQGVYEQYF; CDR3 DNA: TGCGCCAGCAGCTTTGACGGACAGGGGGTCTACGAGCAGTACTTC
clone size: -; J gene: TRBJ2-4; D gene: TRBD2; V gene: TRBV6-1; CDR3 protein: CASSEGLAGGTLAKNIQYF; CDR3 DNA: TGTGCCAGCAGTGAAGGACTAGCGGGAGGCACCCTAGCCAAAAACATTCAGTACTTC
clone size: few; J gene: TRBJ1-2; D gene: -; V gene: TRBV21-1; CDR3 protein: CASNRLTGPPEANYGYTF; CDR3 DNA: TGTGCCAGCAACCGCCTGACAGGCCCCCCAGAGGCTAACTATGGCTACACCTTC
clone size: -; J gene: TRBJ2-5; D gene: -; V gene: TRBV4-2; CDR3 protein: CASSQDPEGGRLQTQYF; CDR3 DNA: TGTGCCAGCAGCCAAGATCCCGAGGGGGGGAGGTTGCAGACCCAGTACTTC
clone size: -; J gene: TRBJ2-7; D gene: -; V gene: TRBV14; CDR3 protein: CASSQGFRQYF; CDR3 DNA: TGTGCCAGCAGTCAGGGCTTTCGGCAGTACTTC
clone size: -; J gene: TRBJ2-7; D gene: -; V gene: TRBV10-3; CDR3 protein: CAISSAGFQGVEQYF; CDR3 DNA: TGTGCCATCTCCTCAGCGGGTTTTCAGGGTGTCGAGCAGTACTTC
clone size: -; J gene: TRBJ2-5; D gene: TRBD2; V gene: TRBV4-1; CDR3 protein: CASSQDLSGAETQYF; CDR3 DNA: TGCGCCAGCAGCCAAGATCTTAGCGGGGCGGAGACCCAGTACTTC
clone size: -; J gene: TRBJ2-7; D gene: -; V gene: TRBV7-2; CDR3 protein: CASSLEAGFEQYF; CDR3 DNA: TGTGCCAGCAGCTTAGAGGCAGGGTTCGAGCAGTACTTC
clone size: -; J gene: TRBJ2-5; D gene: -; V gene: TRBV2; CDR3 protein: CASSGGSQETQYF; CDR3 DNA: TGTGCCAGCAGCGGAGGGTCCCAAGAGACCCAGTACTTC
clone size: -; J gene: TRBJ2-3; D gene: -; V gene: TRBV4-2; CDR3 protein: CASSPGTDTQYF; CDR3 DNA: TGTGCCAGCAGCCCAGGCACAGATACGCAGTATTTT
clone size: -; J gene: TRBJ2-7; D gene: TRBD1; V gene: TRBV7-8; CDR3 protein: CASSPWTGSSYEQYF; CDR3 DNA: TGTGCCAGCAGCCCTTGGACAGGAAGCTCCTACGAGCAGTACTTC
clone size: -; J gene: TRBJ2-4; D gene: -; V gene: TRBV28; CDR3 protein: CASSQDPGKDKNIQYF; CDR3 DNA: TGTGCCAGCAGTCAGGATCCGGGGAAAGACAAAAACATTCAGTACTTC